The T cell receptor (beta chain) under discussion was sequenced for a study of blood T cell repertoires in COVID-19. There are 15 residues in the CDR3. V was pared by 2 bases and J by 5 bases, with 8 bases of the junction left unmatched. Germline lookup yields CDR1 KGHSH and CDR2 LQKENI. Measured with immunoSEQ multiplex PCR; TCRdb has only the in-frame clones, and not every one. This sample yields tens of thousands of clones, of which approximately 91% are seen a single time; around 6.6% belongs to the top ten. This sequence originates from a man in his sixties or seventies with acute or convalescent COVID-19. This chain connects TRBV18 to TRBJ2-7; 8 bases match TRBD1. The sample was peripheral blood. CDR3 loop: CASSPSPGQANEQYF. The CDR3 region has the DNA TGTGCCAGCTCACCATCCCCGGGACAGGCTAACGAGCAGTACTTC.